A selection of T cell receptor beta chains follows, all from one sample in a study of shared clonotypes between healthy human individuals. Clones were read by immunoSEQ multiplex PCR, and TCRdb kept only the in-frame ones, dropping some. The table lists over a million clones, 98% of them singletons. The sequenced material came from naive CD4+ T cells sorted from blood. The source of these receptors is a man aged 30-40 years in good health. Each CDR3 is given with its conserved first and last residue. A D gene is named only where the DNA matches it firmly.

d_call j_call v_call cdr3_nt cdr3_aa
NA TRBJ1-2 TRBV5-8 TGTGCCAGCAGCTTGGAAGGCCTAAGCTATGGCTACACCTTC CASSLEGLSYGYTF
TRBD2 TRBJ2-7 TRBV4-1 TGCGCCAGCAGCCGTAGCGGGAGTCTTTACTTC CASSRSGSLYF
NA TRBJ2-7 TRBV7-2 TGTGCCAGCAGCCTCCACTACGAGCAGTACTTC CASSLHYEQYF
NA TRBJ1-3 TRBV6-6 TGTGCCAGCAGTTTGGGGGATTACGGCGGTGGAAACACCATATATTTT CASSLGDYGGGNTIYF
NA TRBJ2-6 TRBV7-2 TGTGCCAGCAGCTTAGCCCCGGGGGCCAACGTCCTGACTTTC CASSLAPGANVLTF
TRBD2 TRBJ2-2 TRBV5-6 TGTGCCAGCAGCTGGGGACTACTAGCGGGAGCCTCCGGGGAGCTGTTTTTT CASSWGLLAGASGELFF
TRBD2 TRBJ2-7 TRBV4-3 TGCGCCAGCAGCCAAGGACTAGCGGTTCGCGCCTACGAGCAGTACTTC CASSQGLAVRAYEQYF
NA TRBJ1-4 TRBV2 TGTGCCACCCGGGGAGATAATGAAAAACTGTTTTTT CATRGDNEKLFF
NA TRBJ2-7 TRBV6-6 TGTGCCAGCAGGGGGGGTCCGAGCGGAACCTACGAGCAGTACTTC CASRGGPSGTYEQYF
NA TRBJ2-2 TRBV19 TGTGCCAGTAGTACCTCCAGGGCCACCGGGGAGCTGTTTTTT CASSTSRATGELFF
NA TRBJ1-2 TRBV9 TGTGCCAGCAGCCAGGGACAAAACTATGGCTACACCTTC CASSQGQNYGYTF
NA TRBJ2-1 TRBV5-1 TGCGCCAGCAGCTTGTTTGGACAGGGTTTAGCGGGAGATAATGGGCGGCGGTTCTTC CASSLFGQGLAGDNGRRFF
NA TRBJ1-4 TRBV29-1 TGCAGCGCTGGGGAGGAACCGGGTAATGAAAAACTGTTTTTT CSAGEEPGNEKLFF
TRBD2 TRBJ2-1 TRBV27 TGTGCCAGCAGGGGACTAGCGGGAGTCAATGAGCAGTTCTTC CASRGLAGVNEQFF
NA TRBJ2-7 TRBV5-4 TGTGCCAGCAGCTTACAGGGAGACTACGAGCAGTACTTC CASSLQGDYEQYF